This is a list of T cell receptor beta chains from one sample in a study of vaccination and CD4 T cells after COVID-19. These receptors have no identified antigens. One entry per CDR3 protein, called by TCRdb with MiXCR from the PCR reads. The sample gives approximately 13,000 distinct CDR3 sequences, around 30% of which show up once; 25% to 35% is in the top ten. The sequences come from CD4+ T cells from blood, cultured in vitro, collected before SARS-CoV-2 vaccination. The source is a human donor who received a COVID-19 vaccine. CDR3s include the opening cysteine and the closing phenylalanine or tryptophan. A D gene is named only where the DNA matches it firmly. Clone size is not always given. Where it is, it says once, few, many or a class for expanded clones.

TRBV30,TRBJ1-3,-,medium-sized,CAWQEGEGYSGNTIYF,TGTGCCTGGCAGGAGGGTGAGGGATACTCTGGAAACACCATATATTTT
TRBV20-1,TRBJ2-2,TRBD1,few,CSARADRGGGELFF,TGCAGTGCTAGAGCCGACAGGGGAGGCGGGGAGCTGTTTTTT
TRBV10-3,TRBJ1-1,-,few,CAISLTVDTEAFF,TGTGCCATCAGTCTAACTGTAGACACTGAAGCTTTCTTT
TRBV19,TRBJ1-2,-,few,CASAYPGVGGYTF,TGTGCCAGTGCCTACCCAGGGGTAGGTGGCTACACCTTC
TRBV7-6,TRBJ2-5,TRBD1,-,CASSLSYGQGETQYF,TGTGCCAGCAGCCTAAGCTACGGACAGGGGGAGACCCAGTACTTC
TRBV20-1,TRBJ2-1,-,-,CSARDWRNYNEQFF,TGCAGTGCTAGAGATTGGCGCAACTACAATGAGCAGTTCTTC
TRBV24-1,TRBJ2-7,-,few,CATSGSPTRPDYEQYF,TGTGCCACCAGTGGGTCCCCGACACGACCGGACTACGAGCAGTACTTC
TRBV30,TRBJ2-6,-,few,CAWSDYRGTSGANVLTF,TGTGCCTGGAGTGACTACCGCGGGACATCTGGGGCCAACGTCCTGACTTTC
TRBV7-2,TRBJ2-1,-,-,CASSPPGLPYNEQFF,TGTGCCAGCAGCCCTCCGGGACTTCCATACAATGAGCAGTTCTTC
TRBV27,TRBJ1-2,TRBD1,few,CASSFSTGANYGYTF,TGTGCCAGCAGTTTCTCGACAGGGGCTAACTATGGCTACACCTTC
TRBV27,TRBJ1-2,-,few,CASSPFRDGITYGYTF,TGTGCCAGCAGCCCATTCCGGGACGGAATAACCTATGGCTACACCTTC
TRBV28,TRBJ1-1,TRBD1,-,CASKDRGRVNTEAFF,TGTGCCAGCAAGGACAGGGGAAGGGTGAACACTGAAGCTTTCTTT
TRBV2,TRBJ1-4,-,-,CASSEKQGHEKLFF,TGTGCCAGCAGTGAAAAACAGGGACATGAAAAACTGTTTTTT
TRBV5-8,TRBJ2-5,TRBD2,-,CASSLGSGGNQETQYF,TGTGCCAGCAGCTTGGGTTCGGGGGGTAACCAAGAGACCCAGTACTTC
TRBV27,TRBJ1-5,-,few,CASSSRGPAARNQPQHF,TGTGCCAGCAGTTCCCGGGGGCCAGCAGCCCGCAATCAGCCCCAGCATTTT
TRBV27,TRBJ1-4,TRBD1,few,CASRAPRDRVATNEKLFF,TGTGCAAGCAGGGCCCCCAGGGACAGAGTCGCAACTAATGAAAAACTGTTTTTT
TRBV5-5,TRBJ1-5,TRBD1,-,CASSPEATGTGVLYSNQPQHF,TGTGCCAGCAGCCCTGAAGCAACCGGGACAGGGGTCCTGTATAGCAATCAGCCCCAGCATTTT
TRBV7-9,TRBJ1-4,TRBD1,-,CASSPMGQGDEKLFF,TGTGCCAGCAGCCCGATGGGACAGGGAGATGAAAAACTGTTTTTT
TRBV7-9,TRBJ2-6,-,few,CASSERANVLTF,TGTGCCAGCAGTGAGCGGGCCAACGTCCTGACTTTC
TRBV6-4,TRBJ2-3,-,-,CASSERYPDTQYF,TGTGCCAGCAGTGAACGTTACCCAGATACGCAGTATTTT
TRBV18,TRBJ1-1,-,-,CASSPRGNTEAFF,TGTGCCAGCTCACCCCGAGGGAACACTGAAGCTTTCTTT
TRBV27,TRBJ1-1,TRBD1,few,CASSLMAGGDTEAFF,TGTGCCAGCAGTTTAATGGCAGGGGGGGACACTGAAGCTTTCTTT
TRBV6-1,TRBJ1-1,-,-,CASHTAANTEAFF,TGTGCCAGCCATACAGCCGCGAACACTGAAGCTTTCTTT
TRBV19,TRBJ1-2,-,few,CASSSQGKYYGYTF,TGTGCCAGTAGTTCCCAGGGGAAGTACTATGGCTACACCTTC
TRBV12-3/TRBV12-4,TRBJ1-1,TRBD1,-,CASSSPSWGQGPFEAFF,TGTGCCAGCAGTTCACCCTCTTGGGGACAGGGACCGTTTGAAGCTTTCTTT
TRBV6-5,TRBJ2-3,-,-,CASSYSGRRTDTQYF,TGTGCCAGCAGTTACTCGGGGCGTCGCACAGATACGCAGTATTTT
TRBV24-1,TRBJ2-7,TRBD2,-,CATSDGTSGGIGREQYF,TGTGCCACCAGTGACGGGACTAGCGGGGGGATCGGGAGGGAGCAGTACTTC
TRBV6-1,TRBJ1-6,-,-,CASGNYNSPLHF,TGTGCCAGCGGGAACTATAATTCACCCCTCCACTTT
TRBV5-6,TRBJ2-1,TRBD1,-,CASSAPGTGGNEQFF,TGTGCCAGCAGCGCTCCCGGGACAGGGGGCAATGAGCAGTTCTTC
TRBV15,TRBJ1-2,-,-,CAVTSSRHYGYTF,TGTGCCGTCACCAGCTCACGTCACTATGGCTACACCTTC
TRBV5-1,TRBJ2-5,-,few,CASSDLTGSETQYF,TGCGCCAGCAGCGACTTGACAGGCAGTGAGACCCAGTACTTC
TRBV9,TRBJ1-5,-,-,CASSGGPGRGNQPQHF,TGTGCCAGCAGCGGAGGCCCCGGGAGGGGCAATCAGCCCCAGCATTTT
TRBV9,TRBJ2-5,-,-,CASSVAFAGIQETQYF,TGTGCCAGCAGCGTAGCTTTCGCGGGGATACAAGAGACCCAGTACTTC
TRBV7-6,TRBJ2-3,TRBD2,few,CASSLELAGGHDTDTQYF,TGTGCCAGCAGCTTAGAACTAGCGGGGGGTCACGACACAGATACGCAGTATTTT
TRBV2,TRBJ1-6,TRBD1,-,CASSERVTGYSPLHF,TGTGCCAGCAGTGAGCGGGTGACAGGGTATTCACCCCTCCACTTT
TRBV30,TRBJ1-2,-,few,CAWSVGDGYTF,TGTGCCTGGAGTGTGGGGGATGGCTACACCTTC
TRBV19,TRBJ1-1,TRBD1,few,CASSLTGEAFF,TGTGCCAGTAGTCTGACAGGGGAAGCTTTCTTT
TRBV5-4,TRBJ2-7,-,few,CASSRTGVGEQYF,TGTGCCAGCAGCCGGACTGGGGTGGGGGAGCAGTACTTC
TRBV18,TRBJ2-5,-,few,CASSRQQLETQYF,TGTGCCAGCTCACGGCAACAGTTGGAGACCCAGTACTTC
TRBV12-3/TRBV12-4,TRBJ2-1,TRBD2,-,CASSRLAGSYNEQFF,TGTGCCAGCAGTCGACTAGCGGGGAGCTACAATGAGCAGTTCTTC
TRBV5-4,TRBJ1-2,-,-,CASSLFLGGQRGYTF,TGTGCCAGCAGCTTGTTTTTGGGGGGGCAGAGGGGCTACACCTTC
TRBV19,TRBJ1-5,-,medium-sized,CASSIVWPGENQPQHF,TGTGCCAGTAGTATAGTCTGGCCAGGGGAAAATCAGCCCCAGCATTTT
TRBV27,TRBJ2-5,-,-,CASSPPEGPQKGETQYF,TGTGCCAGCAGTCCGCCCGAGGGTCCTCAGAAAGGAGAGACCCAGTACTTC
TRBV2,TRBJ2-7,-,-,CASSKSAGAGQGEQYF,TGTGCCAGCAGTAAATCGGCGGGGGCCGGACAGGGCGAGCAGTACTTC
TRBV5-8,TRBJ2-3,-,-,CASSLAGGRADTQYF,TGTGCCAGCAGCTTGGCCGGGGGTCGGGCAGATACGCAGTATTTT
TRBV25-1,TRBJ2-3,-,few,CASSESLSTDTQYF,TGTGCCAGCAGTGAATCTCTAAGCACAGATACGCAGTATTTT
TRBV14,TRBJ1-2,-,once,CASSQERGGRRGGYTF,TGTGCCAGCAGCCAAGAGCGGGGGGGCCGGAGGGGTGGCTACACCTTC
TRBV7-2,TRBJ2-7,TRBD2,few,CASSLTSGGYEQYF,TGTGCCAGCAGCTTAACTAGCGGGGGTTACGAGCAGTACTTC
TRBV19,TRBJ2-5,-,-,CASSPSPTETQYF,TGTGCCAGTAGTCCCTCCCCAACGGAGACCCAGTACTTC
TRBV27,TRBJ1-4,-,-,CASSLQGGEKLFF,TGTGCCAGCAGTTTGCAGGGCGGGGAAAAACTGTTTTTT
TRBV19,TRBJ2-5,-,few,CASSQGPIGETQYF,TGTGCCAGTAGCCAAGGGCCCATCGGGGAGACCCAGTACTTC
TRBV6-4,TRBJ2-1,TRBD2,-,CASSPRLAGGLYNEQFF,TGTGCCAGCAGTCCCCGACTAGCGGGGGGGCTGTACAATGAGCAGTTCTTC
TRBV19,TRBJ1-3,-,-,CASGMLGQGAGNTIYF,TGTGCCAGTGGTATGCTGGGCCAGGGTGCTGGAAACACCATATATTTT
TRBV5-5,TRBJ2-1,TRBD1,-,CASSQYGTGGAGVRVEQFF,TGTGCCAGCAGCCAATACGGGACAGGGGGCGCCGGCGTACGTGTTGAGCAGTTCTTC
TRBV10-1,TRBJ2-7,-,once,CASNEEGGPPYEQYF,TGCGCCAGCAATGAAGAGGGGGGACCTCCCTACGAGCAGTACTTC
TRBV20-1,TRBJ2-5,TRBD2,-,CSATPGTSGPQVQETQYF,TGCAGTGCTACCCCCGGGACTAGCGGGCCCCAGGTCCAAGAGACCCAGTACTTC